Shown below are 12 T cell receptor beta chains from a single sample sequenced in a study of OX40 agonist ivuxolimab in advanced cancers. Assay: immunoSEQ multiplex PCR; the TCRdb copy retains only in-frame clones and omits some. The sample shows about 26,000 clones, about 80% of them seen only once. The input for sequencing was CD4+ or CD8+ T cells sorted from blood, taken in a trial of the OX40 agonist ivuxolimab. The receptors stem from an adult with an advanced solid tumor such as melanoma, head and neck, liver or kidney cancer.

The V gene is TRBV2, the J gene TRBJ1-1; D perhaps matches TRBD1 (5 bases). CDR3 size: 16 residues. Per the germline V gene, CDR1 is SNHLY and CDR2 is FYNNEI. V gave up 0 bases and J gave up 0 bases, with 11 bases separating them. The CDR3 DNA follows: TGTGCCAGCAGTGAAGCGGGGGACCGTATGAACACTGAAGCTTTCTTT. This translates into CASSEAGDRMNTEAFF. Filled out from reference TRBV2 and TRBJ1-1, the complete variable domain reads EPEVTQTPSHQVTQMGQEVILRCVPISNHLYFYWYRQILGQKVEFLVSFYNNEISEKSEIFDDQFSVERPDGSNFTLKIRSTKLEDSAMYFCASSEAGDRMNTEAFFGQGTRLTVV.

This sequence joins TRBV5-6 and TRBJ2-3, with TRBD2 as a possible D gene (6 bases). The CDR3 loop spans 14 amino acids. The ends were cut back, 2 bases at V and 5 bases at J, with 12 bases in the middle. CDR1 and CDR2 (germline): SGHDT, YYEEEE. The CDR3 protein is CASSFLSGEDTQYF. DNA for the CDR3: TGTGCCAGCAGCTTCTTATCGGGGGAAGATACGCAGTATTTT.

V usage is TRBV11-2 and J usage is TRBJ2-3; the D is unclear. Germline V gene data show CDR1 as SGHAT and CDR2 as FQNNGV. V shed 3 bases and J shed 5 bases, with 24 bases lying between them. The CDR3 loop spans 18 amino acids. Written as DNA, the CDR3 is TGTGCCAGCAGCTTTTTTCGGTACCTGGACGCCGAAGTAGATACGCAGTATTTT. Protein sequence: CASSFFRYLDAEVDTQYF.

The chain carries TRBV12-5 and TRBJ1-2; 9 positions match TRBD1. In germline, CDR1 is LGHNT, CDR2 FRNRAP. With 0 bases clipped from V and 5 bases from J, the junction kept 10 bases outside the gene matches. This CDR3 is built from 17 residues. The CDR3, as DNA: TGTGCTAGTGGTTTGGTAAGGGGGACAGGGCAGTCTTATGGCTACACCTTC. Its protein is CASGLVRGTGQSYGYTF.

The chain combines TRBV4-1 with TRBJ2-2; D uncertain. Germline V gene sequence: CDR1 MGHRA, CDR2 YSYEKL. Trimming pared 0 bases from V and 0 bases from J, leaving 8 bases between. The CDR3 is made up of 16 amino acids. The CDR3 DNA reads TGCGCCAGCAGCCAAGATGGTAGGGCGAACACCGGGGAGCTGTTTTTT. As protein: CASSQDGRANTGELFF.

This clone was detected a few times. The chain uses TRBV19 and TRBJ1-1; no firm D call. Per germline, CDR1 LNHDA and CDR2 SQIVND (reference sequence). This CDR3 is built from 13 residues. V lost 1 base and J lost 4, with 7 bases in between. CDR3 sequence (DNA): TGTGCCAGTAGTATAGTCGAGGGCACTGAAGCTTTCTTT. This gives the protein CASSIVEGTEAFF.

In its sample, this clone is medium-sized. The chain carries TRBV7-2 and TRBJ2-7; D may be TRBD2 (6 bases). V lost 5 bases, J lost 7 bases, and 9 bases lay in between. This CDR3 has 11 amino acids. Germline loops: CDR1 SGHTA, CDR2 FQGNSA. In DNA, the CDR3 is TGTGCCAGCAGCCCAGGGAGGGAGCAGTACTTC. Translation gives CASSPGREQYF.

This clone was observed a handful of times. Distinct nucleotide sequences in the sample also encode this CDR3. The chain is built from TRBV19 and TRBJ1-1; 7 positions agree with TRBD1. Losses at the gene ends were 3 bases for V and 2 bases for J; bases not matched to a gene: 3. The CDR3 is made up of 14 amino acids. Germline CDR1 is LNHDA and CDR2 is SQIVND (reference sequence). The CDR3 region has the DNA TGTGCCAGTAGTATGGGAGGGGGCAACACTGAAGCTTTCTTT. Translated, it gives CASSMGGGNTEAFF.

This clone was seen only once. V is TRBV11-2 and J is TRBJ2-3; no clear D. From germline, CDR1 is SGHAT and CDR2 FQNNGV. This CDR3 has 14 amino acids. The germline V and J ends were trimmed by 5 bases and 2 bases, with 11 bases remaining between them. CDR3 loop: CASSHYADTDTQYF. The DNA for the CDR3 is TGTGCCAGCAGCCATTACGCAGACACAGATACGCAGTATTTT.

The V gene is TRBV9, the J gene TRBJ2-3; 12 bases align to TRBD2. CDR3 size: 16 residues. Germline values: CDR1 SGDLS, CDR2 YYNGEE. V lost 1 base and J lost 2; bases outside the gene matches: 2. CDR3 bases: TGTGCCAGCAGCGTAACTAGCGGGGGGTACACAGATACGCAGTATTTT. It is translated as CASSVTSGGYTDTQYF.

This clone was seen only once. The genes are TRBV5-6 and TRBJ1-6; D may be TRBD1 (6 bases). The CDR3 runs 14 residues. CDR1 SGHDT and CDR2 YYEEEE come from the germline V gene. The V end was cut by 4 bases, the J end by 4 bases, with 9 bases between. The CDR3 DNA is TGTGCCAGCAGCCCTGGACAGTATAATTCACCCCTCCACTTT. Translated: CASSPGQYNSPLHF.

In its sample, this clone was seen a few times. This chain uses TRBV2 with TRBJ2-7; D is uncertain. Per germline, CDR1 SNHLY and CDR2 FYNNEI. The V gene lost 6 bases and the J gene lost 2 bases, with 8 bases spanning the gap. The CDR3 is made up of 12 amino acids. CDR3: CASSMGTYEQYF. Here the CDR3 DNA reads TGTGCCAGCAGCATGGGAACCTACGAGCAGTACTTC.